Sequencing of this T cell receptor (beta chain) was carried out in a study of blood T cell repertoires in COVID-19. Study at large: Acute-phase and convalescent COVID-19 samples originated in the United States, Italy and Spain.

V dropped 3 bases and J dropped 3 bases, with 8 bases sitting between them. The CDR3 is 14 residues long. Germline CDR1 and CDR2: KGHSH and LQKENI. Study processing details: Reference gene primer amplification yielded estimated nucleated cell counts. Here immunoSEQ multiplex PCR was the method, and the copy in TCRdb shows in-frame clones only, minus some. The V and J calls and clone size come from that table; D and trimming were worked out from the DNA. The table shows around 340,000 clones, with about 83% occurring only once. Sequenced sample: peripheral blood. This rearrangement joins TRBV18 to TRBJ1-4; no clear D gene. The TCR was taken from a man in his thirties or forties with active or convalescent COVID-19. Here the CDR3 reads CASSPRKANEKLFF. The CDR3 bases are TGTGCCAGCTCACCCAGGAAGGCTAATGAAAAACTGTTTTTT.